A selection of T cell receptor beta chains follows, all from one sample in a study of shared clonotypes between healthy human individuals. Profiled with immunoSEQ multiplex PCR; TCRdb holds only in-frame clones, not every one. Of about 1.1 million clones listed, around three quarters are singletons. Sample: memory CD4+ T cells from PBMCs. The receptors were sampled from a man younger than 30 in good health. Some clones in this sample may be carry-over from other donors' samples. Each CDR3 is given with its conserved first and last residue. Each record gives: clone size, V gene, J gene, D gene, CDR3 protein, CDR3 DNA. A D gene is named only where the DNA matches it firmly. Clone size appears in some rows only: once, few, many, or a class for an expanded clone.

>few|TRBV28|TRBJ2-7|-
CASSLHSPYEQYF
TGTGCCAGCAGTTTGCACAGCCCCTACGAGCAGTACTTC
>-|TRBV19|TRBJ2-7|-
CASRAPGTQGSYEQYF
TGTGCCAGTAGGGCGCCCGGGACTCAGGGGTCCTACGAGCAGTACTTC
>-|TRBV7-2|TRBJ1-2|-
CASSLAGQIKGYTF
TGTGCCAGCAGCTTAGCCGGACAAATAAAGGGCTACACCTTC
>-|TRBV7-2|TRBJ2-2|TRBD2
CASSLAPLAGRELFF
TGTGCCAGCAGCTTAGCGCCGCTAGCGGGACGGGAGCTGTTTTTT
>-|TRBV7-2|TRBJ1-1|TRBD1
CASGTGMNTEAFF
TGTGCCAGCGGGACAGGGATGAACACTGAAGCTTTCTTT
>-|TRBV27|TRBJ2-1|TRBD1
CASSPYRGNEQFF
TGTGCCAGCAGCCCTTACAGGGGAAATGAGCAGTTCTTC
>-|TRBV5-1|TRBJ2-3|TRBD2
CASSLLAGDTQYF
TGCGCCAGCAGCTTGTTAGCGGGGGATACGCAGTATTTT
>-|TRBV4-2|TRBJ2-3|TRBD2
CASSPLAGGFPSTDTQYF
TGTGCCAGCAGCCCACTAGCGGGAGGGTTTCCTAGCACAGATACGCAGTATTTT
>-|TRBV14|TRBJ2-7|TRBD2
CASSHRLADSYEQYF
TGTGCCAGCAGCCACCGACTAGCGGACTCCTACGAGCAGTACTTC
>-|TRBV28|TRBJ1-1|-
CASSLSSGYSTEAFF
TGTGCCAGCAGTTTAAGTTCAGGGTACAGCACTGAAGCTTTCTTT
>-|TRBV6-6|TRBJ1-4|-
CASRAPGATNEKLFF
TGTGCCAGCAGGGCCCCAGGAGCAACTAATGAAAAACTGTTTTTT
>-|TRBV7-9|TRBJ1-2|-
CASSDSRGLGFGYTF
TGTGCCAGCAGCGATAGTCGGGGTCTTGGGTTTGGCTACACCTTC
>-|TRBV7-3|TRBJ2-1|-
CASSLAASEQFF
TGTGCCAGCAGCTTAGCGGCTTCTGAGCAGTTCTTC
>-|TRBV28|TRBJ2-3|TRBD1
CASSLTGAISTDTQYF
TGTGCCAGCAGTTTGACAGGGGCGATTAGCACAGATACGCAGTATTTT
>few|TRBV30|TRBJ2-2|TRBD2
CAWRLAGATAGELFF
TGTGCCTGGAGACTAGCGGGAGCGACGGCCGGGGAGCTGTTTTTT
>-|TRBV5-8|TRBJ1-1|TRBD1
CASSFRDRNTEAFF
TGTGCCAGCAGCTTCCGGGACAGGAACACTGAAGCTTTCTTT
>once|TRBV30|TRBJ2-6|TRBD1
CAWRPGQGIGANVLTF
TGTGCCTGGAGGCCGGGACAGGGAATTGGGGCCAACGTCCTGACTTTC
>-|TRBV6-6|TRBJ1-2|-
CASSYSGQEYGYTF
TGTGCCAGCAGTTACTCGGGGCAGGAGTATGGCTACACCTTC
>-|TRBV19|TRBJ2-7|TRBD1
CASSMIQDRGAEQYF
TGTGCCAGTAGTATGATACAGGACAGGGGGGCCGAGCAGTACTTC
>-|TRBV7-9|TRBJ2-3|-
CASSPRTELRGTDTQYF
TGTGCCAGCAGCCCCCGGACTGAATTAAGAGGCACAGATACGCAGTATTTT
>-|TRBV19|TRBJ1-1|-
CASSTGQPRMNTEAFF
TGTGCCAGTAGCACCGGACAGCCTCGGATGAACACTGAAGCTTTCTTT
>-|TRBV7-9|TRBJ1-2|-
CASSLGEYGYTF
TGTGCCAGCAGCTTAGGAGAATATGGCTACACCTTC
>-|TRBV5-4|TRBJ2-2|-
CASSDGGVANTGELFF
TGTGCCAGCAGCGATGGGGGAGTAGCGAACACCGGGGAGCTGTTTTTT
>-|TRBV7-9|TRBJ2-1|-
CASSFGDISYNEQFF
TGTGCCAGCAGCTTCGGGGATATCTCCTACAATGAGCAGTTCTTC
>-|TRBV5-1|TRBJ2-4|-
CASSWGPDSQAKNIQYF
TGCGCCAGCAGCTGGGGCCCGGACAGCCAAGCCAAAAACATTCAGTACTTC
>-|TRBV7-2|TRBJ2-2|-
CATTQGRYAGELFF
TGTGCCACCACTCAGGGGAGATACGCCGGGGAGCTGTTTTTT
>-|TRBV7-9|TRBJ1-3|-
CASHLWYSGNTIYF
TGTGCCAGCCATCTCTGGTACTCTGGAAACACCATATATTTT
>-|TRBV5-1|TRBJ2-3|-
CASSLTPSGTDTQYF
TGCGCCAGCAGTCTCACGCCGTCGGGCACAGATACGCAGTATTTT
>few|TRBV5-1|TRBJ2-3|TRBD2
CASSRGTSGEDTQYF
TGCGCCAGCAGCCGAGGGACTAGCGGGGAAGATACGCAGTATTTT
>-|TRBV28|TRBJ1-2|-
CASSFRGYTF
TGTGCCAGCAGTTTTCGTGGCTACACCTTC
>few|TRBV5-1|TRBJ2-2|-
CASSRTVDGELFF
TGCGCCAGCAGCCGCACGGTGGACGGGGAGCTGTTTTTT
>-|TRBV29-1|TRBJ1-1|-
CSGNQGKDTEAFF
TGCAGCGGGAATCAGGGCAAGGACACTGAAGCTTTCTTT
>-|TRBV25-1|TRBJ2-1|-
CASSEFVEYSNEQFF
TGTGCCAGCAGTGAATTCGTGGAGTACAGTAATGAGCAGTTCTTC
>once|TRBV28|TRBJ1-1|-
CASSSDLGTEAFF
TGTGCCAGCAGTTCCGATTTGGGCACTGAAGCTTTCTTT
>-|TRBV7-3|TRBJ1-2|TRBD1
CASSPTGTDYGYTF
TGTGCCAGCAGCCCAACCGGGACAGATTATGGCTACACCTTC
>-|TRBV27|TRBJ2-7|TRBD2
CASSLFGGYEQYF
TGTGCCAGCAGTTTGTTCGGGGGGTACGAGCAGTACTTC
>-|TRBV28|TRBJ2-7|-
CASSPQGRMGREQYF
TGTGCCAGCAGTCCCCAGGGGAGGATGGGGCGCGAGCAGTACTTC
>few|TRBV11-2|TRBJ2-7|-
CASSRAIGGHRRDEQYF
TGTGCCAGCAGCCGGGCGATCGGGGGACATCGGCGGGACGAGCAGTACTTC
>-|TRBV19|TRBJ2-1|-
CASSIQAYNEQFF
TGTGCCAGTAGTATACAGGCCTACAATGAGCAGTTCTTC
>-|TRBV6-4|TRBJ2-6|-
CASSPQASSGANVLTF
TGTGCCAGCAGCCCACAGGCAAGCTCTGGGGCCAACGTCCTGACTTTC
>-|TRBV18|TRBJ1-5|-
CASSPLGQGNQPQHF
TGTGCCAGCTCACCGCTAGGACAAGGCAATCAGCCCCAGCATTTT
>-|TRBV30|TRBJ2-1|TRBD2
CAWSGLADSYNEQFF
TGTGCCTGGAGCGGACTAGCGGACTCCTACAATGAGCAGTTCTTC
>-|TRBV30|TRBJ1-1|-
CARNRVGVSTEAFF
TGTGCCCGCAACAGGGTGGGGGTTAGCACTGAAGCTTTCTTT
>-|TRBV28|TRBJ2-1|-
CAGGTETSREQFF
TGTGCCGGCGGGACTGAGACTTCAAGGGAGCAGTTCTTC
>-|TRBV15|TRBJ2-1|-
CATSRAPRNEQFF
TGTGCCACCAGCAGAGCCCCCCGTAATGAGCAGTTCTTC
>-|TRBV29-1|TRBJ2-5|-
CSVEKGGETQYF
TGCAGCGTTGAGAAGGGGGGTGAGACCCAGTACTTC
>few|TRBV4-3|TRBJ2-3|TRBD2
CASSQEIPTSGYTDTQYF
TGCGCCAGCAGCCAAGAAATCCCGACTAGCGGTTACACAGATACGCAGTATTTT
>-|TRBV6-6|TRBJ1-5|-
CASSYSFGRNQPQHF
TGTGCCAGCAGTTACTCGTTCGGACGAAATCAGCCCCAGCATTTT
>-|TRBV7-8|TRBJ2-7|-
CASSRGSGHEQYF
TGTGCCAGCAGCCGGGGGAGTGGGCACGAGCAGTACTTC
>-|TRBV28|TRBJ1-3|-
CASRTTSSGNTIYF
TGTGCCAGCCGAACCACTTCTTCTGGAAACACCATATATTTT
>-|TRBV14|TRBJ1-2|-
CASSQGGPRNSGYTF
TGTGCCAGCAGCCAAGGGGGACCTAGGAATTCGGGCTACACCTTC
>few|TRBV11-2|TRBJ1-1|-
CASSLMVGNTEAFF
TGTGCCAGCAGCTTAATGGTGGGGAACACTGAAGCTTTCTTT
>-|TRBV28|TRBJ1-2|-
CASSTTGGLRGYTF
TGTGCCAGCAGTACTACAGGTGGATTAAGGGGCTACACCTTC
>-|TRBV5-1|TRBJ2-3|-
CASSRGPDTQYF
TGCGCCAGCAGCCGTGGGCCAGATACGCAGTATTTT
>few|TRBV7-9|TRBJ2-3|TRBD2
CASSSTSGRTQYF
TGTGCCAGCAGCTCGACTAGCGGGCGAACGCAGTATTTT
>-|TRBV30|TRBJ2-4|-
CAWSTRGNIQYF
TGTGCCTGGAGTACCCGGGGAAACATTCAGTACTTC
>-|TRBV28|TRBJ2-7|TRBD2
CASSLSPRAGEGEQYF
TGTGCCAGCAGTTTAAGCCCAAGAGCGGGAGAGGGCGAGCAGTACTTC
>-|TRBV7-8|TRBJ2-5|-
CASSLGHIQETQYF
TGTGCCAGCAGCTTAGGTCATATACAAGAGACCCAGTACTTC